This T cell receptor (beta chain) was identified in a study of blood T cell repertoires in COVID-19 (dated by TCRdb to about 2020). Describing the broader study: Collaborator samples came from the United States, Italy and Spain and covered acute and convalescent phases of COVID-19. The prospective study material was composed of cDNA or gDNA derived from T cells, B-cell-depleted T cells, or PBMCs. Deeply sampled blood TCRbeta repertoires from subjects exposed to, actively infected with, or recovered from COVID-19 were included in the dataset. The repertoires were released in a freely available public database intended as a resource for research on the immune response to SARS-CoV-2. Samples came from the ongoing ImmuneRACE study (first 160 participants) plus 1,254 subjects from 6 global collaborators. The sample metadata nearly always contained a de-identified subject ID, COVID-19 status, age in years and sex. Where available, HLA class I and class II types were obtained from metadata supplied by the sample provider rather than from assay-based typing. What the research found in general, with its limitations: The amount of clinical and demographic metadata varied by source and participant and was provided uncurated.

TCRbeta CDR3 regions were amplified from genomic DNA by means of the immunoSEQ Assay, a bias-controlled multiplex PCR. Processing in the source paper ran as follows. Within the assay, amplification of reference gene primers was used to estimate how many nucleated cells each sample contained. To quantify the absolute abundance of each unique TCRbeta CDR3 rearrangement, sequence reads were collapsed and filtered. Productive Simpson clonality was computed per sample as the square root of Simpson's diversity index over productive rearrangements. TCRdb took over this immuneACCESS table, retaining in-frame rearrangements with V and J assigned. Such tables are incomplete; in checked studies, under half of the missing clones stem from an unresolved V gene, and the remainder is unexplained. V and J calls and clone size are copied from that table; D and trimming were computed from the DNA. This sample has some 370,000 clones in its table, and around 83% of those were observed once. The ten largest make up approximately 5% of the sample.

Of note for this clone: Its antigen is unknown. Within one base of it there is no much larger clone, and no base qualities were kept.

Compared with germline, V lacks 3 bases and J lacks 12 bases; bases without a gene match: 14. From a lookup of the germline V gene (reference sequence), CDR1 and CDR2 are LNHDA and SQIVND. Its CDR3 holds 15 amino acids, cysteine through phenylalanine. Only the CDR3 region is kept as DNA, spanning 45 bases read in frame from base 1. In the prospective study, participants were about 18 to 89 years old, resided in 25 or so geographic areas of the United States, and were enrolled through a virtual design. To assign participants to cohorts, the prospective study relied on clinical history that participants themselves reported in a screening survey and a study questionnaire. Recovered participants in ImmuneRACE Cohort 3 were defined by two consecutive negative NP/OP PCR tests, clearance by a healthcare professional, or resolution of symptoms. Each participant in the prospective study had whole blood, serum and a nasopharyngeal or oropharyngeal swab collected by mobile phlebotomists. Over a roughly 2-month period, participants in the prospective study had the option of providing additional blood draws and questionnaires. Prospective study blood samples were shipped either frozen or at room temperature before DNA extraction.

The clonotype was recovered from a woman in her forties or fifties who had recovered from COVID-19. The chain uses TRBV19 and TRBJ1-1, with TRBD1 matching 9 junction bases. The sample was PBMCs or T cells enriched from blood (not recorded which). CDR3 reads: CASSISSLGTGLTFF. The DNA reads as follows: TGTGCCAGTAGTATCTCTTCGTTAGGGACAGGGTTAACTTTCTTT.